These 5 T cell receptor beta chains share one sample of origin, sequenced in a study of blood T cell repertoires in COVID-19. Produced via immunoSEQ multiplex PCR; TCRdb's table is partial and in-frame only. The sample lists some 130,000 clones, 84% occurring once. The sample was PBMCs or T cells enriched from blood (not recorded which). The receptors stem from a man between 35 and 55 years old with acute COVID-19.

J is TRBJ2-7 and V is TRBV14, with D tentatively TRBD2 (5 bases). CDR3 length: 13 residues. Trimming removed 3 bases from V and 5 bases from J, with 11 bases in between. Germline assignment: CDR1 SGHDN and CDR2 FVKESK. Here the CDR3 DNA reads TGTGCCAGCAGCCACTTCAAGAGGGACGAGCAGTACTTC. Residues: CASSHFKRDEQYF. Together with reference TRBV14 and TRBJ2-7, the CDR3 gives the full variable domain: EAGVTQFPSHSVIEKGQTVTLRCDPISGHDNLYWYRRVMGKEIKFLLHFVKESKQDESGMPNNRFLAERTGGTYSTLKVQPAELEDSGVYFCASSHFKRDEQYFGPGTRLTVT.

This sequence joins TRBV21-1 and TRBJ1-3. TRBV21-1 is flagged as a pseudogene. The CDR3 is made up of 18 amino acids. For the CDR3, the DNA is TGTGCCAGCAGCAAAAGAGACTCGGCCAGCCTTTCTGGAAACACCATATATTTT. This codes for CASSKRDSASLSGNTIYF.

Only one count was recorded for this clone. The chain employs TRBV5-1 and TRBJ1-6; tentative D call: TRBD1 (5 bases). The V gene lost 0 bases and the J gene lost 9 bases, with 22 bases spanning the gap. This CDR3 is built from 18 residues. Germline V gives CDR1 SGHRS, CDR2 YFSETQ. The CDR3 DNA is TGCGCCAGCAGCTTGGGCCTCCCCGGGACTGACCGATTTTCACCCCTCCACTTT. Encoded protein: CASSLGLPGTDRFSPLHF.

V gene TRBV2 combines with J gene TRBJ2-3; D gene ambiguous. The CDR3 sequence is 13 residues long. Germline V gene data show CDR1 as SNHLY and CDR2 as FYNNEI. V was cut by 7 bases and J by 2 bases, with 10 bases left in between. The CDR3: CASMEIDTDTQYF. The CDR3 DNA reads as TGTGCCAGCATGGAGATAGACACAGATACGCAGTATTTT.

CDR3 coding DNA: TGTGCCAGCAGCTCACGACTAGCGGGAGGGCCGGGAGGCACAGATACGCAGTATTTT. It translates to CASSSRLAGGPGGTDTQYF. The chain recombines TRBV7-9 with TRBJ2-3; 14 bases fit TRBD2. Germline V gene sequence: CDR1 SEHNR, CDR2 FQNEAQ (reference sequence). V lost 4 bases, J lost 1 base, and 10 bases stayed unmatched. The CDR3 runs 19 residues. The variable domain in full, completed from reference TRBV7-9 and TRBJ2-3, reads DTGVSQNPRHKITKRGQNVTFRCDPISEHNRLYWYRQTLGQGPEFLTYFQNEAQLEKSRLLSDRFSAERPKGSFSTLEIQRTEQGDSAMYLCASSSRLAGGPGGTDTQYFGPGTRLTVL.